This T cell receptor (beta chain) comes out of a study of lymphopenia after photon versus proton radiotherapy. A note on this clone: Its antigen is not identified.

The table came from immunoSEQ multiplex PCR; TCRdb's copy has only in-frame clones and leaves some out. The table lists about 160,000 clones, roughly nine tenths of them singletons. General observations from the study: Better survival with proton therapy was suggested as possible, not demonstrated. Post-nadir diversity loss with photons came from oligoclonal expansion, particularly CD8+ Temra cells. Proton therapy kept repertoires fairly stable, unlike photons, which gained effector/memory cells. Post-nadir TCR diversity decline inversely tracked overall survival among those who died.

The CDR3 extends over 15 amino acids. Trimming removed 1 base at V and 0 bases at J, with 7 bases between. In germline, CDR1 is SGHVS, CDR2 FQNEAQ. The rearrangement uses TRBV7-8 and TRBJ2-1, with D perhaps TRBD2 (6 bases). This clonotype was obtained from a man aged 50-60 years with gastric cancer. Sequencing was performed on peripheral blood, taken from a patient treated with photon-based radiotherapy. CDR3 sequence reads: CASSLVRGSYNEQFF. The CDR3 DNA reads TGTGCCAGCAGCTTAGTGCGGGGCTCCTACAATGAGCAGTTCTTC.